This is a list of T cell receptor beta chains from one sample in a study of T cell changes during pregnancy in multiple sclerosis. TCRdb keeps only in-frame clones here, not all; method: immunoSEQ multiplex PCR. This sample carries 35,000 to 50,000 clones, 88% of them seen once, and the ten largest clones take 0.95% to 1.5%. Sequencing was performed on CD4+ T cells from peripheral blood mononuclear cells, taken in the second trimester of pregnancy. These TCRs come from a female donor with multiple sclerosis, enrolled in a pregnancy study. Each CDR3 is given with its conserved first and last residue.

V gene: TRBV27; CDR3 protein: CASRGWASNGELFF
V gene: TRBV15; CDR3 protein: CATSRGRSGTEETQYF
V gene: TRBV12-5; CDR3 protein: CASGRSGRDTQYF
V gene: TRBV19; CDR3 protein: CASNGLDNEQFF
V gene: TRBV5-4; CDR3 protein: CASSKGQEETQYF
V gene: TRBV7-2; CDR3 protein: CASSSLRGQPQHF
V gene: TRBV29-1; CDR3 protein: CSASSPPTEQYF
V gene: TRBV2; CDR3 protein: CASRDRAPSQPQHF
V gene: TRBV6-6; CDR3 protein: CASSYVQGATNQPQHF
V gene: TRBV6-4; CDR3 protein: CASSDSEGPYEQYF
V gene: TRBV11-3; CDR3 protein: CASSPMAGGGELFF
V gene: TRBV2; CDR3 protein: CASSPSLAEARDTQYF
V gene: TRBV6-5; CDR3 protein: CASSKDTPSNQPQHF
V gene: TRBV6-5; CDR3 protein: CASKKTSGSTDTQYF
V gene: TRBV29-1; CDR3 protein: CSVDRGNTGELFF
V gene: TRBV6-6; CDR3 protein: CASSIRGLPDTQYF
V gene: TRBV6-5; CDR3 protein: CASSYGQGARELFF
V gene: TRBV19; CDR3 protein: CASSITGANTGELFF
V gene: TRBV27; CDR3 protein: CASSPIPGHFYEQYF
V gene: TRBV10-3; CDR3 protein: CAISDEQGKFNEQFF
V gene: TRBV7-2; CDR3 protein: CASSPPRGFTEAFF
V gene: TRBV18; CDR3 protein: CASSPLSVYEQYF